This T cell receptor beta chain was identified in a study of a mutant IDH1 vaccine in newly diagnosed glioma. Overall study context: The first vaccination came 4-6 weeks after radiotherapy alone, or with temozolomide cycles.

Repertoires were generated with immunoSEQ multiplex PCR, while TCRdb's copy carries only in-frame clones and drops some. The table records around 78,000 clones, 75% to 95% of them present only once. The CDR3 runs to 16 residues. Germline V gene data show CDR1 as MDHEN and CDR2 as SYDVKM. The ends were cut back, 6 bases at V and 7 bases at J, with 22 bases in the middle. Points from the study as a whole: Most patients, roughly 92%, showed vaccine-induced immune responses.

As concerns this clone: As yet, its antigen is unknown.

Documented time point: week 5, during vaccination. Topical imiquimod was applied with each vaccine dose, which held 300 ug of mutant IDH1 20-mer peptide. The source is a woman in her forties or fifties with glioma. The sequenced sample was PBMCs, obtained from a glioma patient whose treatment included an IDH1 peptide vaccine. V and J are TRBV28 and TRBJ2-1; possibly TRBD1 or TRBD2 for D (6 bases each). Here the CDR3 reads CASSARGHRVRNEQFF. CDR3 nucleotide sequence: TGTGCCAGCAGCGCCCGGGGGCACAGGGTTCGGAATGAGCAGTTCTTC.